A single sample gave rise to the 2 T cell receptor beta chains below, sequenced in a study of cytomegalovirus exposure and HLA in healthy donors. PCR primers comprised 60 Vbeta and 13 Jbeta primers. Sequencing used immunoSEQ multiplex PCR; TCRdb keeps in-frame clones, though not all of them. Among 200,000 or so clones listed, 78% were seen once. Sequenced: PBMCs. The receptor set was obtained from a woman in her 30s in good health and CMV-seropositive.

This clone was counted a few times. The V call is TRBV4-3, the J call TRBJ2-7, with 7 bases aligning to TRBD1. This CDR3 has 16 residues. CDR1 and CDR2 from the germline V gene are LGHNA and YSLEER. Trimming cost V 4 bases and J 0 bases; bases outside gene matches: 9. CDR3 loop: CASSLATGIHSYEQYF. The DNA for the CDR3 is TGCGCCAGCAGCCTAGCGACAGGGATACACTCCTACGAGCAGTACTTC.

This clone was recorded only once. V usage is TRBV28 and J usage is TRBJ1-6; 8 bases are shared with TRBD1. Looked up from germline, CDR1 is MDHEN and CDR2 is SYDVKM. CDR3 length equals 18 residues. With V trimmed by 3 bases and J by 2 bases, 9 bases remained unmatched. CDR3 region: CASSFYKRTGTYNSPLHF. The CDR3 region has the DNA TGTGCCAGCAGTTTTTATAAGCGGACAGGGACCTATAATTCACCCCTCCACTTT.